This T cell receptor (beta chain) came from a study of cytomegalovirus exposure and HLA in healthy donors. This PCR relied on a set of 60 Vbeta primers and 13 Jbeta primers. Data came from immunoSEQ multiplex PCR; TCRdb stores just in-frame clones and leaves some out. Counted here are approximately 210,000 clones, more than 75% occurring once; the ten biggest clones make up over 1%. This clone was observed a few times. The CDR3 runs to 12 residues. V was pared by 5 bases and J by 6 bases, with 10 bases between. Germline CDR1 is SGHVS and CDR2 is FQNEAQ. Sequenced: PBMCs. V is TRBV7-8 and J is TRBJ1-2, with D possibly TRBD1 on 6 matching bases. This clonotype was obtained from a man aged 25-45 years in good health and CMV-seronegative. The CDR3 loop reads CASSEQGHGYTF. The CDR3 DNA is TGTGCCAGCAGCGAACAGGGCCATGGCTACACCTTC. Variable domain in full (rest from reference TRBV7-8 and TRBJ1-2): GAGVSQSPRYKVAKRGQDVALRCDPISGHVSLFWYQQALGQGPEFLTYFQNEAQLDKSGLPSDRFFAERPEGSVSTLKIQRTQQEDSAVYLCASSEQGHGYTFGSGTRLTVV.